This passage covers 17 T cell receptor beta chains from one sample sequenced in a study of blood T cell repertoires in COVID-19. Assay: immunoSEQ multiplex PCR; the TCRdb copy retains only in-frame clones and omits some. The sample lists under 200,000 clones; 80% to 85% were seen once. The sample taken for sequencing was PBMCs or T cells enriched from blood (not recorded which). All receptors come from a woman aged 25 to 39 who had been exposed to COVID-19.

The chain joins TRBV7-3 to TRBJ2-7, with TRBD2 matching 7 bases. Germline V gene lookup returns CDR1 SGHTA and CDR2 FQGTGA. The CDR3 runs 16 residues. V dropped 5 bases and J dropped 3; count of bases not matched to a gene: 13. This CDR3 reads CASSPRSSGKIYEQYF. CDR3 DNA: TGTGCCAGCAGCCCACGATCTAGCGGAAAGATCTACGAGCAGTACTTC.

The V gene is TRBV30, the J gene TRBJ2-2; tentatively, D is TRBD1 (5 bases). The CDR3 contains 12 residues. The V gene lost 8 bases and the J gene lost 3 bases, with 10 bases spanning the gap. CDR1 and CDR2 from the germline V gene are GTSNPN and SVGIG (reference sequence). For the CDR3, the DNA is TGTGCCATAAGACAGCACACCGGGGAGCTGTTTTTT. It is translated as CAIRQHTGELFF. Together with reference TRBV30 and TRBJ2-2, the CDR3 gives the full variable domain: SQTIHQWPATLVQPVGSPLSLECTVEGTSNPNLYWYRQAAGRGLQLLFYSVGIGQISSEVPQNLSASRPQDRQFILSSKKLLLSDSGFYLCAIRQHTGELFFGEGSRLTVL.

The chain has TRBV4-1 and TRBJ1-4; D might be TRBD1 (6 bases). The V gene lost 2 bases and the J gene lost 7 bases, with 14 bases spanning the gap. CDR3 length: 15 residues. The germline CDR1 and CDR2 sequences are MGHRA and YSYEKL. The CDR3 DNA is TGCGCCAGCAGCCAACCCTCAGGGGATACTGAAAAACTGTTTTTT. Protein: CASSQPSGDTEKLFF.

The chain combines TRBV28 with TRBJ2-7; 13 bases are a match to TRBD2. This CDR3 region has 15 residues. With 7 bases clipped from V and 3 bases from J, the junction kept 6 bases outside the gene matches. CDR1 and CDR2 from the germline V gene are MDHEN and SYDVKM. The CDR3 sequence is CASTLGLAGVYEQYF. DNA of the CDR3: TGTGCCAGCACCCTAGGACTAGCGGGGGTCTACGAGCAGTACTTC. Together with reference TRBV28 and TRBJ2-7, the CDR3 gives the full variable domain: DVKVTQSSRYLVKRTGEKVFLECVQDMDHENMFWYRQDPGLGLRLIYFSYDVKMKEKGDIPEGYSVSREKKERFSLILESASTNQTSMYLCASTLGLAGVYEQYFGPGTRLTVT.

The J gene is TRBJ2-5, the V gene TRBV4-1, with 8 bases aligning to TRBD2. Trimming cost V 0 bases and J 5 bases; bases outside gene matches: 11. Germline V lookup: CDR1 MGHRA, CDR2 YSYEKL. This CDR3 is built from 17 residues. The CDR3, as DNA: TGCGCCAGCAGCCAAGAGGGGGCTAGCGGGTTCGTGGAGACCCAGTACTTC. It is translated as CASSQEGASGFVETQYF.

The table lists this clone with a count of one. The V gene is TRBV6-2 or TRBV6-3, the J gene TRBJ1-5; TRBD1 matches 9 bases. CDR3 length: 16 residues. The V segment lost 0 bases and the J segment 6 bases; nucleotides outside the gene matches: 6. Per the germline V gene, CDR1 is MNHEY and CDR2 is SVGEGT. This chain's CDR3 is CASSYSGGQGSQPQHF. The CDR3 coding sequence is TGTGCCAGCAGTTACTCGGGGGGACAGGGAAGTCAGCCCCAGCATTTT.

V is TRBV27 and J is TRBJ1-1, with 11 bases identical to TRBD1. The CDR3 loop spans 15 amino acids. With V trimmed by 3 bases and J by 5 bases, 5 bases remained unmatched. Looked up from germline, CDR1 is MNHEY and CDR2 is SMNVEV (reference sequence). The CDR3 is CASSFYRDRGTEAFF. CDR3 coding DNA: TGTGCCAGCAGTTTCTACCGGGACAGGGGGACTGAAGCTTTCTTT.

The chain carries TRBV7-2 and TRBJ2-2; 12 positions match TRBD2. Germline CDR1 reads SGHTA; CDR2 reads FQGNSA. The CDR3 runs 16 residues. Unmatched junction bases numbered 6, after V lost 5 bases and J lost 5 bases. The CDR3: CASSKLAGGRTGELFF. The DNA of the CDR3 is TGTGCCAGCAGCAAACTAGCGGGGGGACGAACCGGGGAGCTGTTTTTT.

This chain links TRBV11-2 with TRBJ1-1; D gene unclear. V lost 1 base and J lost 1, with 22 bases in between. The CDR3 spans 19 residues. Germline CDR1 is SGHAT and CDR2 is FQNNGV. The DNA for the CDR3 is TGTGCCAGCAGCTTAGGGGTCTTGACCGACCACCGGGGGAACACTGAAGCTTTCTTT. This translates into CASSLGVLTDHRGNTEAFF.

This clone was picked up one time. This may stem from a read error, because a much larger clone lies one nucleotide away. V usage is TRBV12-3 or TRBV12-4 and J usage is TRBJ2-7, with D hard to call. This CDR3 is 13 amino acids long. The V gene lost 3 bases and the J gene lost 0 bases, with 6 bases spanning the gap. The CDR3 nucleotides are TGTGCCAGCAGTTTTGGCAGCTCCTACGAGCAGTACTTC. Translation gives CASSFGSSYEQYF.

The chain couples TRBV19 to TRBJ1-5, with D unclear. V dropped 5 bases and J dropped 4 bases, with 15 bases sitting between them. CDR1 and CDR2 from the germline V gene are LNHDA and SQIVND (reference sequence). This CDR3 has 15 residues. CDR3 in amino acids: CASSPIELSNQPQHF. CDR3 DNA: TGTGCCAGTAGTCCCATAGAACTAAGTAATCAGCCCCAGCATTTT.

The chain links TRBV5-6 to TRBJ2-5; TRBD1 matches 8 bases. This CDR3 region has 15 residues. Germline V CDR1 and CDR2: SGHDT, YYEEEE. V lost 1 base to trimming and J lost 4 bases; unmatched junction nucleotides: 6. The CDR3: CASSLTGGKIETQYF. CDR3 sequence (DNA): TGTGCCAGCAGCTTGACAGGGGGAAAGATAGAGACCCAGTACTTC.

The genes are TRBV21-1 and TRBJ1-4; TRBD1 is the table's D call, not checked against the DNA. TRBV21-1 is assigned pseudogene status. The CDR3 length is 18 residues. The CDR3 nucleotides are TGTGCCAGCAGCAAAGCCGCAGGGACAGGGGTCGTTTGGAGTCGGAGGTTTTTT. Encoded protein: CASSKAAGTGVVWSRRFF.

This chain uses TRBV3-1 (or the pseudogene TRBV3-2) with TRBJ2-7; no clear D. Germline lookup yields CDR1 LGHDT and CDR2 YNNKEL (reference sequence). CDR3 size: 12 residues. The V end lost 1 base, the J end lost 3 bases, and 4 bases lay between the germline ends. The DNA for the CDR3 is TGTGCCAGCAGCCAAGTAGTCTACGAGCAGTACTTC. This gives the protein CASSQVVYEQYF.

This clone was seen only once. The rearrangement links TRBV7-2 to TRBJ1-6; 9 positions match TRBD1. The J segment lost 7 bases and the V segment lost 5 bases, leaving 6 bases of the junction unmatched. CDR3 length equals 15 residues. The germline CDR1 and CDR2 sequences are SGHTA and FQGNSA. CDR3 DNA: TGTGCCAGCAGCCCAAGGACAGGGGAAAATTCACCCCTCCACTTT. Amino acid sequence: CASSPRTGENSPLHF.

This chain joins TRBV4-1 and TRBJ2-2; 11 positions match TRBD1. The ends lost 4 bases at V and 6 bases at J; junction bases unmatched: 13. CDR3 length equals 18 residues. The germline V gene has CDR1 MGHRA and CDR2 YSYEKL. The CDR3: CASSPSGQGGFRAGELFF. CDR3 bases: TGCGCCAGCAGCCCGTCGGGACAGGGGGGATTTCGGGCCGGGGAGCTGTTTTTT.

The chain uses TRBV5-5 and TRBJ1-5; 7 positions agree with TRBD1. This CDR3 has 15 residues. V shed 2 bases and J 3 bases; nucleotides not matched to a gene: 5. Germline assignment: CDR1 SGHKS and CDR2 YYEKEE (reference sequence). The CDR3 is CASSFTTGDNQPQHF. The CDR3 bases are TGTGCCAGCAGCTTTACCACAGGGGACAATCAGCCCCAGCATTTT.